The 10 T cell receptor beta chains presented below share a single source sample, sequenced in a study of neurological immune-mediated disorders. TCRdb redid the calling of the 5' RACE reads with MiXCR, one entry per CDR3 protein. The sample holds 44,000 or so distinct CDR3 sequences, about 6% seen once. The specimen sequenced was CD4+ T cells from blood. These receptors were obtained from a woman in her thirties or forties in good health.

This clonotype was seen many times. The V gene is TRBV7-6, the J gene TRBJ1-6; TRBD1 aligns across 8 bases. V dropped 10 bases and J dropped 7; count of bases not matched to a gene: 9. CDR1 is SGHVS and CDR2 is FNYEAQ in the germline V gene. CDR3 length equals 14 residues. The CDR3 loop reads CATAQGARNSPLHF. DNA of the CDR3: TGTGCCACCGCGCAGGGGGCGCGAAATTCACCCCTCCACTTT. Looking up the rest from reference TRBV7-6 and TRBJ1-6 gives the full variable domain: GAGVSQSPRYKVTKRGQDVALRCDPISGHVSLYWYRQALGQGPEFLTYFNYEAQQDKSGLPNDRFSAERPEGSISTLTIQRTEQRDSAMYRCATAQGARNSPLHFGNGTRLTVT.

This clonotype was counted at least ten times. The genes are TRBV6-6 and TRBJ2-3; D call uncertain. Trimming left V 6 bases short and J 2 bases short, with 12 bases between. Germline lookup yields CDR1 MNHNY and CDR2 SVGAGI (reference sequence). The CDR3 is 14 residues long. CDR3 nucleotide sequence: TGTGCCAGCAGCCCGACGACGATCACAGATACGCAGTATTTT. Translated, it gives CASSPTTITDTQYF.

This clonotype has a count of ten or more. This sequence joins TRBV20-1 and TRBJ1-2; weak D call: TRBD1 (5 bases). This CDR3 is built from 14 residues. CDR1 is DFQATT, CDR2 SNEGSKA, per germline (reference sequence). V gave up 0 bases and J gave up 6 bases, with 14 bases separating them. The CDR3 DNA follows: TGCAGTGCTAGAGATCTCAGGGAAAATCATGGCTACACCTTC. Amino acids: CSARDLRENHGYTF.

The chain recombines TRBV5-1 with TRBJ2-7, with 12 bases fitting TRBD1. CDR1 and CDR2 (germline): SGHRS, YFSETQ. V was clipped by 4 bases and J by 6 bases; unmatched bases: 5. This CDR3 spans 14 amino acids. CDR3 residues: CASSDRDRGPEQYF. The CDR3 DNA reads as TGCGCCAGCAGCGACCGGGACAGGGGGCCCGAGCAGTACTTC.

This clonotype was found many times. The chain recombines TRBV5-1 with TRBJ2-1, with 14 bases lining up with TRBD2. CDR3 size: 18 residues. V shed 4 bases, J shed 4 bases, and the junction held 10 bases outside the gene matches. Germline CDR1 is SGHRS and CDR2 is YFSETQ. CDR3 region: CASSLRTSGRIGYNEQFF. CDR3 DNA sequence: TGCGCCAGCAGCCTCAGGACTAGCGGGAGGATAGGGTACAATGAGCAGTTCTTC.

This clonotype was recorded at least ten times. The chain couples TRBV7-8 to TRBJ2-4; 13 positions match TRBD2. This CDR3 contains 18 residues. The germline V gene has CDR1 SGHVS and CDR2 FQNEAQ. V was pared by 0 bases and J by 0 bases, with 2 bases of the junction left unmatched. The CDR3 DNA sequence: TGTGCCAGCAGCTTAGCCGGACTAGCGGGAGTAGCCAAAAACATTCAGTACTTC. Its translation is CASSLAGLAGVAKNIQYF. Filled out from reference TRBV7-8 and TRBJ2-4, the complete variable domain reads GAGVSQSPRYKVAKRGQDVALRCDPISGHVSLFWYQQALGQGPEFLTYFQNEAQLDKSGLPSDRFFAERPEGSVSTLKIQRTQQEDSAVYLCASSLAGLAGVAKNIQYFGAGTRLSVL.

This clonotype appeared many times. The V and J genes are TRBV7-2 and TRBJ2-7, with D maybe TRBD1 (5 bases). The CDR3 sequence is 17 residues long. V was clipped by 1 base and J by 7 bases, with 23 bases between them. Germline V gene sequence: CDR1 SGHTA, CDR2 FQGNSA. CDR3 nucleotide sequence: TGTGCCAGCAGCTTAGAGGGGTTAGGGGCCGCCTTGGGAGAGCAGTACTTC. Amino acid sequence: CASSLEGLGAALGEQYF.

This clonotype was detected ten times or more. The CDR3 nucleotides are TGCGCCAGCAGCTTACAGGGCGACATTCAGTACTTC. It is translated as CASSLQGDIQYF. This chain joins TRBV5-1 and TRBJ2-4; the D gene is possibly TRBD1 (6 bases). Germline CDR1 SGHRS, CDR2 YFSETQ. The CDR3 is 12 residues long. Trimming stripped 2 bases from V and 8 bases from J, with 8 bases between.

Ten or more counts support this clonotype. This chain links TRBV7-2 with TRBJ2-4; 8 bases line up with TRBD1. The CDR3 loop spans 15 amino acids. The V gene's germline CDR1 is SGHTA and CDR2 FQGNSA. Germline trimming cut 2 bases from V and 4 bases from J; bases unmatched to any gene: 4. The CDR3 protein is CASSLIRTGKNIQYF. CDR3 bases: TGTGCCAGCAGCTTAATCAGGACAGGGAAAAACATTCAGTACTTC.

This clonotype was seen ten or more times. The V call is TRBV28, the J call TRBJ1-4; D call uncertain. V was trimmed by 4 bases and J by 0 bases, leaving 12 bases between them. This CDR3 region has 16 residues. Germline-derived CDR1 and CDR2 are MDHEN and SYDVKM. Here the CDR3 reads CASSYAKATTNEKLFF. The CDR3 bases are TGTGCCAGCAGTTACGCTAAAGCTACAACTAATGAAAAACTGTTTTTT.